This T cell receptor beta chain was obtained from a study of Graves' ophthalmopathy and Graves' hyperthyroidism. Study-wide findings and caveats: Ophthalmopathy and stable hyperthyroidism were discriminated by a 13-signature model, with approximately 88% sensitivity and under 84% specificity.

Patients with other autoimmune diseases, uncontrolled infections, pregnancy or lactation were excluded. Orbital computed tomography and thyroid ultrasound, along with TRAb, serum thyroxine and clinical symptoms, underpinned diagnosis. Germline V gene lookup returns CDR1 SGDLS and CDR2 YYNGEE. This CDR3 region has 16 residues. The J segment lost 3 bases and the V segment lost 3 bases, leaving 9 bases of the junction unmatched. For repertoire sequencing, the TCR beta CDR3 regions were amplified from RNA transcripts. HTBI-primed RT-PCR formed the first round, and a multiplex PCR formed the second. TCRdb re-called the multiplex PCR reads through MiXCR, storing one row per CDR3 protein. This table has 1 million to 1.3 million distinct CDR3 sequences, less than 45% appearing once. There are a few counts of this clonotype. Its specificity is unknown.

V gene TRBV9 combines with J gene TRBJ1-3; TRBD1 matches 7 bases. This sequence originates from an adult man with Graves' hyperthyroidism. The sample comprised peripheral blood or thyroid tissue (not recorded which). The DNA for the CDR3 is TGTGCCAGCAGCGGAACAGGGGAGGCGGTTGGAAACACCATATATTTT. Its translation: CASSGTGEAVGNTIYF.